This T cell receptor beta chain is drawn from a study of blood T cell repertoires in COVID-19. Per the original methods: By means of reference gene primer amplification, nucleated cell counts were estimated. The method was immunoSEQ multiplex PCR; TCRdb's version includes in-frame clones alone and lacks a portion of them. That table gives V, J and clone size, and the DNA gave D and trimming. Among about 43,000 clones listed, 65% to 85% were seen once. This clone was detected only once. Input material: peripheral blood. The clonotype was recovered from a man older than 75 in a cohort sampled during active COVID-19.

The CDR3 region is CASSSDRDKPTQYF. In DNA form, the CDR3 reads TGTGCCAGCAGCTCGGACAGGGATAAGCCTACGCAGTATTTT. The V gene is TRBV5-4, the J gene TRBJ2-3, with TRBD1 identical over 8 bases. Germline V gene sequence: CDR1 SGHNT, CDR2 YYREEE (reference sequence). J lost 8 bases, V lost 3 bases, and 8 bases had no gene match. The CDR3 is 14 residues long.